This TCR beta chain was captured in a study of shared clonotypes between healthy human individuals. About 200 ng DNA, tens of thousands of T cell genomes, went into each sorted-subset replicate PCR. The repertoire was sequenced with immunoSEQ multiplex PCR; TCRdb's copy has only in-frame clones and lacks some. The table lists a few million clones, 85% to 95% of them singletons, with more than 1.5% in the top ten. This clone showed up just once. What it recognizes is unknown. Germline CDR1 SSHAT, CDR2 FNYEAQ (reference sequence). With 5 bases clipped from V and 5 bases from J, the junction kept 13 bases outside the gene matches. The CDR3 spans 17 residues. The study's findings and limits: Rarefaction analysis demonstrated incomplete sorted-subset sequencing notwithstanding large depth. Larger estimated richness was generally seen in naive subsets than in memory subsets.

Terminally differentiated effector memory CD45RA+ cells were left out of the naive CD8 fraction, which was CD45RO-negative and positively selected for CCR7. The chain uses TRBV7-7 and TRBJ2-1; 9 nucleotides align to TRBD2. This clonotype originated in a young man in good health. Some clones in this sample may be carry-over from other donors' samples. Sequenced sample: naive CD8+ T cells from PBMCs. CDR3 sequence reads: CASSLRASGTLNNEQFF. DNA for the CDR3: TGTGCCAGCAGCCTAAGGGCTAGCGGGACGCTGAACAATGAGCAGTTCTTC.